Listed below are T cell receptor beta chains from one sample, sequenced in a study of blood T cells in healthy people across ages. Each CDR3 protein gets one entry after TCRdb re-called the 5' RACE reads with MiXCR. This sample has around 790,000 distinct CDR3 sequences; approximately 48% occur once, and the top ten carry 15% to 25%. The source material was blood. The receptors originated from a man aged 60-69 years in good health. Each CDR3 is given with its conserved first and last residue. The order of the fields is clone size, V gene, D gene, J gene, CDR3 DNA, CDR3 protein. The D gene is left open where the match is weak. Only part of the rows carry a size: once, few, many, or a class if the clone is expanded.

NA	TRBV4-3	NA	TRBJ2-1	TGCGCCAGCAGCCAGGGCCCTAGGGAGCGGGCCGAGCAGTTCTTC	CASSQGPRERAEQFF
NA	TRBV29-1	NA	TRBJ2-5	TGCAGCGTTGGAGGGGTCCCCCGGGAGACCCAGTACTTC	CSVGGVPRETQYF
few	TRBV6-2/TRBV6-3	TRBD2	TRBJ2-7	TGTGCCAGCAGTTCTAGCGGGACCTACGAGCAGTACTTC	CASSSSGTYEQYF
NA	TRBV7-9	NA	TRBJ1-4	TGTGCCAGCCGGACAGCCGCAACTAATGAAAAACTGTTTTTT	CASRTAATNEKLFF
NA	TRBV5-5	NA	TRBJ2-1	TGTGCCAGCAGCTTGGCCGACCCCAGGGGCAACGATGAGCAGTTCTTC	CASSLADPRGNDEQFF
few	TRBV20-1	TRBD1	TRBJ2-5	TGCAGTGCCGGACAGGGGGCGGAAGAGACCCAGTACTTC	CSAGQGAEETQYF
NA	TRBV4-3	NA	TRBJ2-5	TGCGCCAGCAGTCAAGTTCGGGGGGCCTACAATGAGCAGTACTTC	CASSQVRGAYNEQYF
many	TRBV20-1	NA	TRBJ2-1	TGCAGTGCCACGCCTATTGGTAGCGGCAATGAGCAGTTCTTC	CSATPIGSGNEQFF
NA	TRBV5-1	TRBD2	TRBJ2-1	TGCGCCAGCAGCGTAAACGGGGGGTCCTGGGATGAGCAGTTCTTC	CASSVNGGSWDEQFF
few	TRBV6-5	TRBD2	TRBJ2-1	TGTGCCAGCAGTCCGACTAGCCTTAAACTTCACAATGAGCAGTTCTTC	CASSPTSLKLHNEQFF
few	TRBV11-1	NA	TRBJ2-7	TGTGCCAGCAGCTTAGTAACTACCAGTCCCGAGCAGTACTTC	CASSLVTTSPEQYF
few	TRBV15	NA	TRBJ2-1	TGTGCCACCAGCACCAACAGGGGGGGCTCCTATGAGCAGTTCTTC	CATSTNRGGSYEQFF
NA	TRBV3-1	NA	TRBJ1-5	TGTGCCAGCAGCCAAGGCGCGGACGGGGGCTATCAGCCCCAGCATTTT	CASSQGADGGYQPQHF
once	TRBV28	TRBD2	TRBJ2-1	TGTGCCAGCACGCCCAGCGGGATCTACAATGAGCAGTTCTTC	CASTPSGIYNEQFF
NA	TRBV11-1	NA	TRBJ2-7	TGTGCCAGCAGCCGAGGACAGACTTTCTACGAGCAGTACTTC	CASSRGQTFYEQYF
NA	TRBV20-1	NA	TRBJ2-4	TGCAGTGCTAGAGATCGGGGATCGGACCAAAACATTCAGTACTTC	CSARDRGSDQNIQYF
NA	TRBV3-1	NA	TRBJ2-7	TGTGCCAGCAGCCAAGCACAGTTACCCTACGAGCAGTACTTC	CASSQAQLPYEQYF
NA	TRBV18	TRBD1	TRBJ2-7	TGTGCCAGCTCACCAGCACGACAGGGGAGCTCCTACGAGCAGTACTTC	CASSPARQGSSYEQYF
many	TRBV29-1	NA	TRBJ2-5	TGCAGCGCAGGACTACAAGAGACCCAGTACTTC	CSAGLQETQYF
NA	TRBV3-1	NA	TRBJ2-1	TGTGCCAGCAGCCCGCAAGATATGGCTAGACGGAGTGAGCAGTTCTTC	CASSPQDMARRSEQFF
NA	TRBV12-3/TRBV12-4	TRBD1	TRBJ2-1	TGTGCCAGCAGAAGTCCGGGACAGGGGTACAATGAGCAGTTCTTC	CASRSPGQGYNEQFF
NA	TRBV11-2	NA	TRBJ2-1	TGTGCCAGCAGCGCCCCCGGGACTCAAGAGACCCAGTTCTTC	CASSAPGTQETQFF
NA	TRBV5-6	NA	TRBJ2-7	TGTGCCAGCAGCTTTTACGGGCAGACGAGGGCCTACGAGCAGTACTTC	CASSFYGQTRAYEQYF
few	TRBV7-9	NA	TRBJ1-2	TGTGCCAGCAGCTCACACAACCAGGTCTGGGCTAACTATGGCTACACCTTC	CASSSHNQVWANYGYTF
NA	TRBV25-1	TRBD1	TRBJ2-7	TGTGCCAGCAGGGCGCGACAGGGGTCCCACGAGCAGTACTTC	CASRARQGSHEQYF
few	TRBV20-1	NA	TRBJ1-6	TGCAGTGCTAGGGGCCCAGCTAATTCACCCCTCCACTTT	CSARGPANSPLHF